The entry below gives a single T cell receptor beta chain sequence along with its context. Its antigen is undetermined. The CDR3 is made up of 13 amino acids. Trimming took 8 bases from V and 5 from J; bases not matched to a gene: 9. The germline gives CDR1 SQVTM, CDR2 ANQGSEA. The sample originates from a study of vaccination and CD4 T cells after COVID-19. About the research overall: No peptide, an HIV-1 Nef pool, or a CEFX pool was what each control culture received.

At the Johns Hopkins FTIC core, DNA taken from cultured CD4+ T cells was sequenced by way of the Oncomine TCR Beta short-read assay. Using its own MiXCR run on the PCR reads, TCRdb lists one record per CDR3 protein. The sample has about 23,000 distinct CDR3 sequences; approximately 41% are singletons. Time point given: late sampling 161 to 241 days after vaccination in a few convalescent patients. The treatment: approximately 9-day PBMC culture with coronavirus spike peptide pools or control peptides (ViraFEST assay). Cultures of PBMCs, 1.5 million to 2 million per well, were set up with 7.5 to 10 IU/ml IL-2 and 10 ug/ml peptide pools.

The chain couples TRBV29-1 to TRBJ2-3, with TRBD2 matching over 8 bases. The sequencing used CD4+ T cells from blood, cultured in vitro, collected about 7 months after SARS-CoV-2 vaccination. This receptor was taken from a human donor who had recovered from COVID-19. CDR3 DNA: TGCAGCACGAACGGGAGGGCCAAAGATACGCAGTATTTT. It codes for CSTNGRAKDTQYF.